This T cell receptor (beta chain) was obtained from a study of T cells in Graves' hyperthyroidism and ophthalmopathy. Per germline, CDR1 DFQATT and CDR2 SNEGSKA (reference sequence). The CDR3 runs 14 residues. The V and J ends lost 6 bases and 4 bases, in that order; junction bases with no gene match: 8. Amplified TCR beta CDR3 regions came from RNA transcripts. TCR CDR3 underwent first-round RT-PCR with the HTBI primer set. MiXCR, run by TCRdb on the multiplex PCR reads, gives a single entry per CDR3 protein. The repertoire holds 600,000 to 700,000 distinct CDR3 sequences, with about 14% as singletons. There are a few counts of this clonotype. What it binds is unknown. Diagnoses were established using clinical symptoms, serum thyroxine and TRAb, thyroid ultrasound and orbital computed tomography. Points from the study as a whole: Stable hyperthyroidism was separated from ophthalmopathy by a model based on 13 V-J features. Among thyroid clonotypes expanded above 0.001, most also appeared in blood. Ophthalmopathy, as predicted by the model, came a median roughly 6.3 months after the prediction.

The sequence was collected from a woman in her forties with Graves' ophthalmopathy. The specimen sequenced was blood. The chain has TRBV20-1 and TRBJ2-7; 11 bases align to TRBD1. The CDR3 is CSATRDRGYYEQYF. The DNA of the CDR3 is TGCAGTGCCACCCGGGACAGGGGGTATTACGAGCAGTACTTC.